A selection of T cell receptor beta chains follows, all from one sample in a study of PD-1 blockade in classical Hodgkin lymphoma. Sequenced by immunoSEQ multiplex PCR; TCRdb stores in-frame clones only, minus some. The data contain 25,000 to 35,000 clones, just over 70% of them singletons. The material was peripheral blood mononuclear cells (PBMCs), obtained before the second cycle of nivolumab. These receptors all stem from a human donor with classical Hodgkin lymphoma. CDR3s include the opening cysteine and the closing phenylalanine or tryptophan. D genes are given only for firm matches.

V,length,D,J,CDR3
TRBV6-6,14,.,TRBJ2-3,CASSYELGRATQYF
TRBV28,15,TRBD1,TRBJ2-7,CASSSQGLHSYEQYF
TRBV30,15,TRBD2,TRBJ2-1,CAWSVPWVAGNEQFF
TRBV11-2,14,TRBD2,TRBJ2-7,CASSLAGGGYEQYF
TRBV7-2,17,TRBD2,TRBJ2-1,CASSPIAGGPGYNEQFF
TRBV5-4,14,.,TRBJ2-7,CASSLGGKGYEQYF
TRBV18,14,TRBD1,TRBJ1-2,CASSSVDRGWGYTF
TRBV4-3,15,.,TRBJ2-1,CASSLDRLLYNEQFF
TRBV7-6,13,.,TRBJ1-1,CASSLARGGKAFF
TRBV11-2,16,TRBD2,TRBJ2-2,CASSQGRLAGTGELFF
TRBV19,15,.,TRBJ2-7,CASSISAGSSYEQYF
TRBV19,14,.,TRBJ2-7,CASSTRDISYEQYF
TRBV5-4,15,TRBD1,TRBJ1-2,CASSLGGRGPYGYTF
TRBV30,14,TRBD1,TRBJ2-7,CAWSVRGTGHEQYF
TRBV7-9,15,.,TRBJ1-1,CASIPGPGENTEAFF
TRBV19,15,TRBD1,TRBJ2-1,CASSMQQGNYNEQFF
TRBV11-2,15,TRBD2,TRBJ2-7,CASSSELAGVFEQYF
TRBV7-9,13,.,TRBJ1-1,CASSPRVVTEAFF
TRBV4-1,15,.,TRBJ1-4,CASSRYRDLNEKLFF
TRBV7-9,13,TRBD2,TRBJ2-3,CATAFSGGDTQYF
TRBV11-2,12,TRBD1,TRBJ2-7,CASSPTGTEQYF
TRBV4-2,15,.,TRBJ2-2,CASSQDRTFSRELFF
TRBV29-1,12,TRBD1,TRBJ2-3,CSDTGATDTQYF
TRBV25-1,14,.,TRBJ1-2,CASSEPGPTYGYTF